This passage covers 5 T cell receptor beta chains from one sample sequenced in a study of post-analysis software for immune sequencing data. TCR beta libraries were prepared from cDNA with unique molecular identifiers. Each CDR3 protein gets one entry after TCRdb re-called the PCR reads with MiXCR. The sample has 450,000 to 700,000 distinct CDR3 sequences, roughly two fifths seen once. Study-wide results and limits: TRBV5-6, TRBV5-1 and TRBV20-1 were among four to six TRBV segments more frequent in patients than controls.

The antigens for these receptors are not known. The specimen was blood. The receptors come from a girl aged 5-17 years with multiple sclerosis.

The chain combines TRBV6-5 with TRBJ2-7; perhaps TRBD1 as D (6 bases). Germline V gene sequence: CDR1 MNHEY, CDR2 SVGAGI. The CDR3 has 15 amino acids. V was cut by 2 bases and J by 5 bases, with 16 bases left in between. In DNA, the CDR3 is TGTGCCAGCAGTTACCCGGGTCAGGGGCTAGACGAGCAGTACTTC. This sequence encodes CASSYPGQGLDEQYF.

This clonotype was observed a handful of times. The chain is built from TRBV6-2 or TRBV6-3 and TRBJ1-1, with a possible D match to TRBD1 (5 bases). Per germline, CDR1 MNHEY and CDR2 SVGEGT. The CDR3 has 14 amino acids. Trimming took 0 bases from V and 5 from J, leaving 10 bases between them. The chain's CDR3 is CASSYSTRATEAFF. CDR3 coding DNA: TGTGCCAGCAGTTACTCGACCAGGGCAACTGAAGCTTTCTTT.

This clonotype occurred a few times. J is TRBJ1-6 and V is TRBV5-6; D perhaps matches TRBD1 (5 bases). The germline V and J ends were trimmed by 4 bases and 8 bases, with 13 bases remaining between them. Per germline, CDR1 SGHDT and CDR2 YYEEEE. The CDR3 loop spans 14 amino acids. CDR3 DNA: TGTGCCAGCAGCCCCCAATCCAGGGATTCACCCCTCCACTTT. It specifies CASSPQSRDSPLHF.

The chain carries TRBV12-3 or TRBV12-4 and TRBJ1-2, with 9 bases that match TRBD1. The CDR3 covers 15 residues. With 6 bases clipped from V and 6 bases from J, the junction kept 11 bases outside the gene matches. CDR3 loop: CASRKTGGARNGYTF. The DNA for the CDR3 is TGTGCCAGCAGAAAAACAGGGGGCGCGAGGAATGGCTACACCTTC.

The chain recombines TRBV4-1 with TRBJ2-3; D assignment may be TRBD1 or TRBD2 (7 bases each). V lost 2 bases and J lost 5, with 26 bases in between. The germline V gene encodes CDR1 MGHRA and CDR2 YSYEKL. CDR3 length equals 19 residues. In DNA, the CDR3 is TGCGCCAGCAGCCAAATGGACACGTTGGGAGGGGGCGCGGAAGATACGCAGTATTTT. Translation gives CASSQMDTLGGGAEDTQYF.